This TCR beta chain was recovered during a study of shared clonotypes between healthy human individuals. The data were produced by immunoSEQ multiplex PCR, yet TCRdb's version contains in-frame clones alone and is incomplete. The table has roughly 2.2 million clones, roughly 92% seen once; the top ten hold 0.37%. Germline V gene sequence: CDR1 SEHNR, CDR2 FQNEAQ (reference sequence). The CDR3 contains 13 residues. V lost 1 base to trimming and J lost 4 bases, with 7 bases between them. To note about this clone: Distinct nucleotide sequences in the sample also encode this CDR3.

The chain recombines TRBV7-9 with TRBJ1-1; D ambiguous. Sequenced sample: naive CD4+ T cells from PBMCs. Subset of the sample: CD45RA+ positively selected. The receptor was isolated from a man between 18 and 35 years old in good health. Some clones in this sample may be carry-over from other donors' samples. The CDR3 DNA reads as TGTGCCAGCAGCTTAGTTGAGGGCACTGAAGCTTTCTTT. Amino acids: CASSLVEGTEAFF.